The sequence of this T cell receptor (beta chain) was determined in a study of CD8 T cells in cerebrospinal fluid in Alzheimer's disease. Regarding the study as a whole: Healthy subjects less often had a clone of at least 3% than Alzheimer's patients.

A live/dead marker was used to sort live CSF cells for droplet sequencing. This clonotype shows up as large by frequency. Its antigen is not known. In germline, CDR1 is MGHRA, CDR2 YSYEKL. The CDR3 runs 13 residues. TCRdb re-analyzed the 10x single-cell sequencing reads; it lists each CDR3 protein once, without DNA. Recorded for this sample: 1,000 to 1,500 distinct CDR3 sequences. The specimen sequenced was cerebrospinal fluid. This chain uses TRBV4-1 with TRBJ1-1. This clonotype was obtained from a human donor with Alzheimer's disease. This CDR3 reads CASSQGENTEAFF.